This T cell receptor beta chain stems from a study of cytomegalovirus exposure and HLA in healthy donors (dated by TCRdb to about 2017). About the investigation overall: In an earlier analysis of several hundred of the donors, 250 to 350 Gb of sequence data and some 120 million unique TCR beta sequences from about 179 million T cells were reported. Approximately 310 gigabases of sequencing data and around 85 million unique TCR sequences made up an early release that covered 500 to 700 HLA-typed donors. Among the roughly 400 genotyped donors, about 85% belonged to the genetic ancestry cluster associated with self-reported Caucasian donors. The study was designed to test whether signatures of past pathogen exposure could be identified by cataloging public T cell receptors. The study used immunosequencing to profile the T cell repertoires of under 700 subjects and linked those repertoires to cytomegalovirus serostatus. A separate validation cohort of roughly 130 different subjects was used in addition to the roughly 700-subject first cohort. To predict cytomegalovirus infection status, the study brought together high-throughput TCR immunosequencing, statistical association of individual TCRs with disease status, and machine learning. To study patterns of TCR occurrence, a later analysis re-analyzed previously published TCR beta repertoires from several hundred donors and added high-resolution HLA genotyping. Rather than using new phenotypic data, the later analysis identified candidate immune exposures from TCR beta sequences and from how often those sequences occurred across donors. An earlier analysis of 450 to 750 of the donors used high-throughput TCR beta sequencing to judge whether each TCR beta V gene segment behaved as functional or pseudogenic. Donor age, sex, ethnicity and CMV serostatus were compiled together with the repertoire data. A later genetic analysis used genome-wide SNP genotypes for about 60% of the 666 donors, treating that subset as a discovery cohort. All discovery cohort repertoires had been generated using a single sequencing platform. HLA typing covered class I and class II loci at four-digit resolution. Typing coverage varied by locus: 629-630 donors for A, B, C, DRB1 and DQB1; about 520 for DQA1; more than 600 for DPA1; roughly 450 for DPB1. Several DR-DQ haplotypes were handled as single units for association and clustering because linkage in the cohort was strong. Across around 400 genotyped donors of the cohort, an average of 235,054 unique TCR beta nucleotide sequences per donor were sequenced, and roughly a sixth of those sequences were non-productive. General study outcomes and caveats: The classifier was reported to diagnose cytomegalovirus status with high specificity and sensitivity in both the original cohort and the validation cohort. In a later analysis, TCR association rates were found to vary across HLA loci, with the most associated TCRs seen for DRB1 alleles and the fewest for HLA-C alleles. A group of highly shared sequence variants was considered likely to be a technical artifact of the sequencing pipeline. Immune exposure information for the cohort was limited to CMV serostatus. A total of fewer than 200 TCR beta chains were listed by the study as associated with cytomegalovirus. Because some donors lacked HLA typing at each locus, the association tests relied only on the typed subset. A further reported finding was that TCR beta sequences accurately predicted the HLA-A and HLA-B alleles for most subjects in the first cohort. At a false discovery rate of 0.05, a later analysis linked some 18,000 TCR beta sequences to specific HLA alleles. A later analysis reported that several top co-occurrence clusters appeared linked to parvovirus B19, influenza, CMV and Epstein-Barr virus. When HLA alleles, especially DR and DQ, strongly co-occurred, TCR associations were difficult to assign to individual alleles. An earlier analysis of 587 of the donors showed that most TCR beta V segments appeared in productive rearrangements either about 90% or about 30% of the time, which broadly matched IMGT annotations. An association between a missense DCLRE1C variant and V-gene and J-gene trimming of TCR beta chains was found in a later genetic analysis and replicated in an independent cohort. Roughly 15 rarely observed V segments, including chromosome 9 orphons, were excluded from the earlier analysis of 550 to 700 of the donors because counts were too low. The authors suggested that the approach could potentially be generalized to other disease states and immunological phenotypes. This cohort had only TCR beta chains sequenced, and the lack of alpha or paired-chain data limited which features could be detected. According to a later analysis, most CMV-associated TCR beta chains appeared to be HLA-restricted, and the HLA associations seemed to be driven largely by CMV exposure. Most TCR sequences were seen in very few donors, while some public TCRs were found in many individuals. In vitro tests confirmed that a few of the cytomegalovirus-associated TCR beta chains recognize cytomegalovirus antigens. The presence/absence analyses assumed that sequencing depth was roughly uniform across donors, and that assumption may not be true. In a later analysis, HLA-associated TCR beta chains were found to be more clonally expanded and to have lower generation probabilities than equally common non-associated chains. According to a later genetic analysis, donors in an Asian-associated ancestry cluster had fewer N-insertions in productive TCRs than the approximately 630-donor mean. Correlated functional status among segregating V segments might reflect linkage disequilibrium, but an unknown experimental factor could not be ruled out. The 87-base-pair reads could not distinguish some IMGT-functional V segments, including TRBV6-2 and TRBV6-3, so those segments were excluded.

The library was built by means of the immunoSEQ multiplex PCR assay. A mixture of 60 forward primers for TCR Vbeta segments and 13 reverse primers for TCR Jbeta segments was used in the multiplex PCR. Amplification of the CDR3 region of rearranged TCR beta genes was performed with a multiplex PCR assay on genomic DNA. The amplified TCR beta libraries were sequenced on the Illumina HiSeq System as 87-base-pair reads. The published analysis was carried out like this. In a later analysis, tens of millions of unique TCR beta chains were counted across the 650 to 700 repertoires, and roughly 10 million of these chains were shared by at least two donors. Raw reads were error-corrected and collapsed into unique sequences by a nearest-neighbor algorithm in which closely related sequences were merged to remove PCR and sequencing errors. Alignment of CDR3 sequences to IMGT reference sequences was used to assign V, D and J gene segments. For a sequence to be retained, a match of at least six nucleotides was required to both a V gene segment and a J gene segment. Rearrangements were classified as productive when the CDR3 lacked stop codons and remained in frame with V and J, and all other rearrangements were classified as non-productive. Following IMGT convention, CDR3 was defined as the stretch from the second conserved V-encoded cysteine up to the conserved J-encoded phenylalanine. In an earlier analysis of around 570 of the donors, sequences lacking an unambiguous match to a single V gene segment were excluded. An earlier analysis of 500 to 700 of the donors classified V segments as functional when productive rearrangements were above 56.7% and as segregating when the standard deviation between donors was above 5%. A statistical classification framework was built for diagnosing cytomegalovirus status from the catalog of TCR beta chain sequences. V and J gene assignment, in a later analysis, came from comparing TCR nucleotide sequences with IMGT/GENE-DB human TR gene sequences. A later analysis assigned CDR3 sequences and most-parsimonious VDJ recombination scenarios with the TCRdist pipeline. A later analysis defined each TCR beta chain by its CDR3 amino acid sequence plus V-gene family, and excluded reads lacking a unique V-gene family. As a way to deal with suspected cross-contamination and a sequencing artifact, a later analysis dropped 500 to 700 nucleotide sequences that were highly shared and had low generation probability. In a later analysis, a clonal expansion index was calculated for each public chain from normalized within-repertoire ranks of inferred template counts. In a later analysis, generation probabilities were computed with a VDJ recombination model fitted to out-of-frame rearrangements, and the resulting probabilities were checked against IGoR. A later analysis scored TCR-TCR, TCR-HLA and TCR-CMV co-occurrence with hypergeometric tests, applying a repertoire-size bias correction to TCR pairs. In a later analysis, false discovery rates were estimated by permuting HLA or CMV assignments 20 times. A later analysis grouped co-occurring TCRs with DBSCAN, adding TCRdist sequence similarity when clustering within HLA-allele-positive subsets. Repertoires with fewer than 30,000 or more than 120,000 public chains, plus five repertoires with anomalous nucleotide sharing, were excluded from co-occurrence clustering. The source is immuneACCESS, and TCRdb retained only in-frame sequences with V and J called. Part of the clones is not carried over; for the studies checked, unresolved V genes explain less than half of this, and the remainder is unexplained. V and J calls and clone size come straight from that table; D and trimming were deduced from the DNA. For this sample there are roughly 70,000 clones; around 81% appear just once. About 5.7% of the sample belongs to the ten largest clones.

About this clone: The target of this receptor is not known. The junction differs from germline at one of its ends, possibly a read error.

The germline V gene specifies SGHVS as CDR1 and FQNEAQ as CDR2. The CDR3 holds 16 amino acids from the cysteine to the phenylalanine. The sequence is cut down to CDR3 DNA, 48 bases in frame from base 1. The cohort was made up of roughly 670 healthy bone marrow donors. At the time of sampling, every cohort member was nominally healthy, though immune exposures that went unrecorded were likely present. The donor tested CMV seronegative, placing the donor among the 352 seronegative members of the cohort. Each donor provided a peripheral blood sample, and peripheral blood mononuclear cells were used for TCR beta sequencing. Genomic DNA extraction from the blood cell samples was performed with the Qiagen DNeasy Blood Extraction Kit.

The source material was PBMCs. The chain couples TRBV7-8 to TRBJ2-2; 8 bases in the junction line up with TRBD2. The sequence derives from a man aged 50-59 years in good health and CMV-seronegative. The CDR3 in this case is CASSALGLVDTGKLFF. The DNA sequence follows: TGTGCCAGCAGCGCCCTGGGACTAGTGGACACCGGGAAGCTGTTTTTT.